The 8 T cell receptor beta chains below were found in one sample sequenced in a study of T cell changes during pregnancy in multiple sclerosis. Profiled with immunoSEQ multiplex PCR; TCRdb holds only in-frame clones, not every one. The sample shows tens of thousands of clones, 94% of them seen only once. Here the sequenced sample was CD8+ T cells from peripheral blood mononuclear cells, taken before pregnancy. Receptor source: a female donor with multiple sclerosis, enrolled in a pregnancy study.

This clone has a single count. V is TRBV28 and J is TRBJ1-1; 9 nucleotides line up with TRBD1. CDR3 length: 15 amino acids. V was clipped by 3 bases and J by 4 bases; unmatched bases: 6. Germline V CDR1 and CDR2: MDHEN, SYDVKM. The CDR3 DNA sequence: TGTGCCAGCAGTTTCCCGGGACAGGGCGGCACTGAAGCTTTCTTT. Translating it yields CASSFPGQGGTEAFF.

The rearrangement uses TRBV27 and TRBJ1-5; D ambiguous. Germline V gene lookup returns CDR1 MNHEY and CDR2 SMNVEV (reference sequence). The CDR3 has 13 residues. V dropped 3 bases and J dropped 2 bases, with 5 bases sitting between them. Here the CDR3 DNA reads TGTGCCAGCAGTTTTTCCGGCAATCAGCCCCAGCATTTT. Translation gives CASSFSGNQPQHF.

This chain uses TRBV4-2 with TRBJ2-3; TRBD2 matches 9 bases. The CDR3 has 16 residues. Germline-derived CDR1 and CDR2 are LGHNA and YNFKEQ. V lost 1 base to trimming and J lost 1 base; unmatched junction nucleotides: 3. CDR3 residues: CASSQGVAGGTDTQYF. In DNA, the CDR3 is TGTGCCAGCAGCCAAGGGGTAGCGGGAGGCACAGATACGCAGTATTTT.

A single count supports this clone. The CDR3, as DNA: TGTGCCAGCAGCCCACGACAGAAACTGTATGGCTACACCTTC. Its translation is CASSPRQKLYGYTF. The chain joins TRBV2 to TRBJ1-2; the D gene is possibly TRBD1 (5 bases). This CDR3 is 14 amino acids long. V was pared by 6 bases and J by 5 bases, with 16 bases between. Germline loops: CDR1 SNHLY, CDR2 FYNNEI.

The chain carries TRBV28 and TRBJ1-1; D is uncertain. V was clipped by 5 bases and J by 5 bases, with 12 bases between them. Germline-derived CDR1 and CDR2 are MDHEN and SYDVKM. The CDR3 has 13 amino acids. The CDR3 DNA follows: TGTGCCAGCAGTGGGCCACCAAGGACTGAAGCTTTCTTT. Encoded protein: CASSGPPRTEAFF.

The chain uses TRBV5-6 and TRBJ2-5; 10 bases agree with TRBD2. The germline gives CDR1 SGHDT, CDR2 YYEEEE. After removal of 3 bases from V and 3 bases from J, the junction contained 14 bases not matched to a gene. The CDR3 is 18 residues long. CDR3 bases: TGTGCCAGCAGCTCGGGGACTAGCGCGAGCGGGGTTGAAGAGACCCAGTACTTC. Amino acid sequence: CASSSGTSASGVEETQYF.

Only a few counts were recorded for this clone. V and J are TRBV14 and TRBJ1-2, with TRBD1 identical over 9 bases. With V trimmed by 3 bases and J by 6 bases, 11 bases remained unmatched. Germline CDR1 is SGHDN and CDR2 is FVKESK. The CDR3 is 16 residues long. CDR3 bases: TGTGCCAGCAGCCAGGTTAAACAGGGGGCGACGAATGGCTACACCTTC. This encodes CASSQVKQGATNGYTF.

J is TRBJ2-1 and V is TRBV2, with 12 bases that match TRBD2. Germline lookup yields CDR1 SNHLY and CDR2 FYNNEI. With 9 bases clipped from V and 10 bases from J, the junction kept 7 bases outside the gene matches. The CDR3 has 13 amino acids. Here the CDR3 reads CARTSGRKDEQFF. As DNA, the CDR3 is TGTGCCAGGACTAGCGGGAGAAAAGACGAGCAGTTCTTC.